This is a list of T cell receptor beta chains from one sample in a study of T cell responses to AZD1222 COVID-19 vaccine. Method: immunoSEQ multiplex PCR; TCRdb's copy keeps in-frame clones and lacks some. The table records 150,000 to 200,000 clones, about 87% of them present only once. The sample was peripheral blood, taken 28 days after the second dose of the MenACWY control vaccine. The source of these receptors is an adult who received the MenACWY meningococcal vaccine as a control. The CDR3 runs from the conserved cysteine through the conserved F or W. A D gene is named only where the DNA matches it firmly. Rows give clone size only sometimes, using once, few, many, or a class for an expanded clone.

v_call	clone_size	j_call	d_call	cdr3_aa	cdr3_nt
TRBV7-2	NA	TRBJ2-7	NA	CASGAAMVGEQYF	TGTGCCAGCGGAGCGGCGATGGTGGGCGAGCAGTACTTC
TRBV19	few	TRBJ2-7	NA	CASSWSRAGDSYEQYF	TGTGCCAGTAGTTGGAGCCGGGCAGGGGACTCCTACGAGCAGTACTTC
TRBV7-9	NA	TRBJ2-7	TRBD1	CASSPLLDRGRTYEQYF	TGTGCCAGCAGCCCCCTCCTCGACAGGGGGCGGACCTACGAGCAGTACTTC
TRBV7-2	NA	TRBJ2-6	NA	CASSLLGGPGGANVLTF	TGTGCCAGCAGCTTATTAGGAGGGCCAGGTGGGGCCAACGTCCTGACTTTC
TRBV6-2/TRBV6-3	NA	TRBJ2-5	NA	CASSYSGVKETQYF	TGTGCCAGCAGTTACTCTGGGGTTAAAGAGACCCAGTACTTC
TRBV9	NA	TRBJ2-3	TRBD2	CASSATSGRAMADTQYF	TGTGCCAGCAGCGCTACTAGCGGGAGGGCCATGGCAGATACGCAGTATTTT
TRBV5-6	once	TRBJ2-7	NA	CASSLVGGSYEQYF	TGTGCCAGCAGCTTGGTGGGTGGATCCTACGAGCAGTACTTC
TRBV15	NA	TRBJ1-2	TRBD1	CATLGDRGPYGYTF	TGTGCCACCCTAGGGGACAGGGGGCCCTATGGCTACACCTTC
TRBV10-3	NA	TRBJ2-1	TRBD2	CATLAGVVNEQFF	TGTGCCACGCTAGCGGGAGTCGTGAATGAGCAGTTCTTC
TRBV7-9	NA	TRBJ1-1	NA	CASSLATPDTEAFF	TGTGCCAGCAGCCTCGCTACCCCGGACACTGAAGCTTTCTTT
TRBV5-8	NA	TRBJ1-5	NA	CASSGQYGNSNQPQHF	TGTGCCAGCAGCGGACAGTACGGGAATAGCAATCAGCCCCAGCATTTT
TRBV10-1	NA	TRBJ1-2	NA	CASSDTGRGYTF	TGCGCCAGCAGTGACACAGGGCGCGGCTACACCTTC
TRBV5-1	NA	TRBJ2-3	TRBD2	CASSLGLAGRGDTQYF	TGCGCCAGCAGCTTGGGACTAGCGGGACGGGGGGATACGCAGTATTTT
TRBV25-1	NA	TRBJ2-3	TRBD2	CATSGIITDTQYF	TGTGCCACTAGCGGGATCATCACAGATACGCAGTATTTT